One sample yielded the 14 T cell receptor beta chains listed below, sequenced in a study of molecular identifiers for immune sequencing clone quantification (dated by TCRdb to between 2017 and 2018). Library prep was done by PCR. TCRdb records Illumina HiSeq 4000 as the sequencer. The public reads were quality trimmed at Q25 with fastp and then assembled into clones with MiXCR by TCRdb, keeping productive beta chains. CDR3 protein sequences are deduplicated, and each keeps its most common genes and DNA. In all, the sample holds around 40,000 distinct CDR3 sequences, and 15% to 20% of those were seen once. The ten largest clones take up approximately 1% of the sample. The sequencing input was naive CD8+ T cells from blood, with Jurkat cell RNA spiked in. The sample's cell subset or site label, decoded: FACS-sorted CD8+CD4-CCR7+CD45RA+ naive T cells. Source of these receptors: a human donor in good health. Some libraries in this study had Jurkat cell RNA spiked in.

This clonotype was seen at least ten times. The J gene is TRBJ1-5, the V gene TRBV6-2 or TRBV6-3; D is undetermined. Germline V gives CDR1 MNHEY, CDR2 SVGEGT. V lost 4 bases and J lost 0, with 7 bases in between. This CDR3 has 14 amino acids. The CDR3 reads CASSLTASNQPQHF. CDR3 nucleotides: TGTGCCAGCAGTTTAACAGCTAGCAATCAGCCCCAGCATTTT.

This clonotype has ten or more counts. The CDR3 DNA reads as TGTGCCAGCAGCTTAGTAGCGGCCACAGATACGCAGTATTTT. Protein product: CASSLVAATDTQYF. This chain joins TRBV11-2 and TRBJ2-3; weak D call: TRBD2 (6 bases). The CDR3 sequence is 14 residues long. Germline loops: CDR1 SGHAT, CDR2 FQNNGV. The germline V and J ends were trimmed by 1 base and 2 bases, with 7 bases remaining between them.

This clonotype came up many times. This chain joins TRBV6-1 and TRBJ2-3, with TRBD2 identical over 12 bases. V shed 8 bases, J shed 6 bases, and the junction held 6 bases outside the gene matches. Germline V gene sequence: CDR1 MNHNS, CDR2 SASEGT. The CDR3 has 14 amino acids. CDR3 protein: CASDRLAGADTQYF. CDR3 coding DNA: TGTGCCAGCGACAGACTAGCGGGAGCTGATACGCAGTATTTT.

With regard to this clonotype: Being one base from a much bigger clone, this may be a read error. The V call is TRBV27, the J call TRBJ1-5; D perhaps matches TRBD1 (6 bases). CDR1 is MNHEY, CDR2 SMNVEV, per germline (reference sequence). This CDR3 has 15 residues. CDR3 nucleotides: TGTGCCAGCAGCCTCAGGAGGGGGGCTCGTCAGCCCCGGCATTTT. Amino acids: CASSLRRGARQPRHF.

Ten or more counts support this clonotype. The CDR3: CASSQKGVLSTEAFF. The CDR3 region has the DNA TGTGCCAGCAGCCAAAAAGGGGTTCTAAGCACTGAAGCTTTCTTT. The chain links TRBV13 to TRBJ1-1; TRBD1 might be the D (5 bases). The CDR3 has 15 amino acids. V was clipped by 5 bases and J by 4 bases, with 17 bases between them. Germline lookup yields CDR1 PRHDT and CDR2 FYEKMQ (reference sequence).

This clonotype was detected ten times or more. This chain joins TRBV7-9 and TRBJ2-5; D is uncertain. Germline CDR1 and CDR2: SEHNR and FQNEAQ (reference sequence). V lost 5 bases, J lost 0 bases, and 13 bases lay in between. CDR3 length equals 15 residues. Here the CDR3 reads CASSPSVPDQETQYF. The CDR3 bases are TGTGCCAGCAGCCCTTCCGTTCCGGACCAAGAGACCCAGTACTTC.

This clonotype has at least ten counts. The chain has TRBV5-1 and TRBJ1-5, with D perhaps TRBD1 (5 bases). The germline V and J ends were trimmed by 1 base and 8 bases, with 13 bases remaining between them. The germline CDR1 and CDR2 sequences are SGHRS and YFSETQ. The CDR3 contains 14 residues. CDR3 nucleotides: TGCGCCAGCAGCTTGAGTGGGGGGTACGAGCCCCAGCATTTT. Amino acids: CASSLSGGYEPQHF.

At least ten counts were recorded for this clonotype. The genes are TRBV7-9 and TRBJ1-4, with 9 bases fitting TRBD1. The V gene's germline CDR1 is SEHNR and CDR2 FQNEAQ (reference sequence). The CDR3 extends over 14 amino acids. Trimming at V came to 5 bases and at J to 6 bases, leaving 4 bases not matched to a gene. The CDR3 nucleotides read TGTGCCAGCAGCCAGCGGACAGGGGATGAAAAACTGTTTTTT. Translating it yields CASSQRTGDEKLFF.

This clonotype was recorded many times. This rearrangement joins TRBV4-3 to TRBJ2-7; D is undetermined. Germline-derived CDR1 and CDR2 are LGHNA and YSLEER. This CDR3 spans 15 amino acids. The V end was cut by 3 bases, the J end by 4 bases, with 16 bases between. DNA of the CDR3: TGCGCCAGCAGCCACGACGTCACGGCACTGTACGAGCAGTACTTC. Its protein product is CASSHDVTALYEQYF.

This clonotype was observed at least ten times. The rearrangement joins TRBV20-1 to TRBJ2-3; D might be TRBD2 (5 bases). The V gene's germline CDR1 is DFQATT and CDR2 SNEGSKA (reference sequence). V dropped 2 bases and J dropped 8 bases, with 17 bases sitting between them. CDR3 size: 14 residues. As DNA, the CDR3 is TGCAGTGCTAGAATGCTCGGAGCCAGCGGTACGCAGTATTTT. As protein: CSARMLGASGTQYF.

This clonotype was observed many times. This chain links TRBV7-8 with TRBJ1-2; 7 bases line up with TRBD1. CDR1 SGHVS and CDR2 FQNEAQ come from the germline V gene. This CDR3 region has 14 residues. After removal of 4 bases from V and 6 bases from J, the junction contained 8 bases not matched to a gene. CDR3 sequence (DNA): TGTGCCAGCAGCTCAGGAAGACAGGGTAATGGCTACACCTTC. This translates into CASSSGRQGNGYTF. Complete variable domain (other parts from reference TRBV7-8 and TRBJ1-2): GAGVSQSPRYKVAKRGQDVALRCDPISGHVSLFWYQQALGQGPEFLTYFQNEAQLDKSGLPSDRFFAERPEGSVSTLKIQRTQQEDSAVYLCASSSGRQGNGYTFGSGTRLTVV.

This clonotype appeared many times. The chain couples TRBV12-3 or TRBV12-4 to TRBJ2-5, with D unresolved. Trimming stripped 5 bases from V and 1 base from J, with 8 bases between. The CDR3 runs 13 residues. CDR3 in DNA: TGTGCCAGCAGTCCTGCAGCCCAAGAGACCCAGTACTTC. It yields the protein CASSPAAQETQYF.

This clonotype has ten or more counts. The chain uses TRBV28 and TRBJ2-7; 12 positions agree with TRBD2. The V gene end was trimmed by 4 bases and the J gene end by 5 bases; junction bases not matched to a gene: 6. This CDR3 is built from 15 residues. Germline V gene sequence: CDR1 MDHEN, CDR2 SYDVKM. The CDR3 bases are TGTGCCAGCAGTTCCAGACTAGCGGGAGCCCACGAGCAGTACTTC. Translated, it gives CASSSRLAGAHEQYF. Full variable domain (missing parts from reference TRBV28 and TRBJ2-7): DVKVTQSSRYLVKRTGEKVFLECVQDMDHENMFWYRQDPGLGLRLIYFSYDVKMKEKGDIPEGYSVSREKKERFSLILESASTNQTSMYLCASSSRLAGAHEQYFGPGTRLTVT.

This clonotype occurred a few times. A much more abundant neighbour one base away suggests this may be a read error. This chain joins TRBV6-1 and TRBJ2-1, with D unclear. V lost 3 bases to trimming and J lost 12 bases, with 18 bases between them. The CDR3 is 14 residues long. Looked up from germline, CDR1 is MNHNS and CDR2 is SASEGT. CDR3 amino acids: CASSDLGAWDGQFF. CDR3 coding DNA: TGTGCCAGCAGTGATCTCGGAGCGTGGGATGGGCAGTTCTTC.